A single sample gave rise to the 20 T cell receptor beta chains below, sequenced in a study of tumor-infiltrating lymphocytes in oesophageal squamous cell carcinoma. TCRdb itself ran the PCR reads through MiXCR, one entry per CDR3 protein. Among about 14,000 distinct CDR3 sequences, 45% to 65% were seen once, and the ten largest hold over 30%. The sample consisted of esophageal tumor tissue. These receptors all come from a male donor with esophageal squamous cell carcinoma.

This clonotype was seen repeatedly, ten times or more. The chain links TRBV7-3 to TRBJ2-7; TRBD2 matches 9 bases. The tail of the sequence fits TRBJ2-1 better, so the J call may be wrong. CDR3 length: 15 residues. Germline CDR1 is SGHTA and CDR2 is FQGTGA. Here the CDR3 reads CASSLSGRYKDEQFF. The CDR3 DNA reads as TGTGCCAGCAGCCTAAGCGGGAGGTATAAGGATGAGCAGTTCTTC.

The chain recombines TRBV11-1 with TRBJ2-2; TRBD2 might be the D (6 bases). Germline V gene lookup returns CDR1 SGHAT and CDR2 FQDESV (reference sequence). The CDR3 length is 14 residues. V lost 6 bases and J lost 6, with 14 bases in between. The CDR3 DNA is TGTGCCAGCAGTCGACTAGTGGGAGCCGGGGAGCTGTTTTTT. This gives the protein CASSRLVGAGELFF.

Remarks on this clonotype: Since the CDR3 does not end with the conserved phenylalanine or tryptophan, this likely comes from a read error. It is unclear where the CDR3 begins or ends on the DNA, so no DNA is shown, and the CDR3 is as TCRdb lists it. This rearrangement joins TRBV28 to TRBJ2-7; no DNA check was done on the table's D call, TRBD1. Germline lookup yields CDR1 MDHEN and CDR2 SYDVKM. The CDR3 region is 19 residues in length, termini included. The CDR3 spells CASSLRTGTGVIYGYTFGS.

The chain is built from TRBV7-8 and TRBJ2-4; 9 bases line up with TRBD1. Gene TRBJ2-1 matches the end of the DNA better, so the J call may be wrong. The germline V gene encodes CDR1 SGHVS and CDR2 FQNEAQ. The CDR3 contains 13 residues. The CDR3 nucleotides read TGTGCCAGCCGGGACAGGGTATACAATGAGCAGTTCTTC. Protein sequence: CASRDRVYNEQFF.

The V gene is TRBV7-2, the J gene TRBJ2-6; 7 bases are shared with TRBD2. The last part of the DNA fits TRBJ2-7 better; the J call may be wrong. Germline loops: CDR1 SGHTA, CDR2 FQGNSA. This CDR3 contains 14 residues. The CDR3 DNA follows: TGTGCCAGCTCCAAGGCTAGCGGTGCCTACGAGCAGTACTTC. The encoded protein is CASSKASGAYEQYF.

This clonotype turned up a few times. The J gene is TRBJ1-1, the V gene TRBV6-1; D may be TRBD2 (5 bases). Judging by the DNA end, TRBJ2-1 fits better; the J call may be wrong. The CDR3 loop spans 11 amino acids. Germline values: CDR1 MNHNS, CDR2 SASEGT. CDR3 coding DNA: TGTGCCAGCAGTTTAGCGAATGAGCAGTTCTTC. It translates to CASSLANEQFF.

This clonotype appeared many times. The rearrangement uses TRBV28 and TRBJ2-5; D is unclear. Germline V lookup: CDR1 MDHEN, CDR2 SYDVKM. V lost 0 bases to trimming and J lost 5 bases, with 7 bases between them. This CDR3 contains 13 residues. In DNA form, the CDR3 reads TGTGCCAGCAGTTTATGGGTATTCGAGACCCAGTACTTC. Its protein is CASSLWVFETQYF.

In this sample, this clonotype turned up many times. The rearrangement uses TRBV7-2 and TRBJ2-2; TRBD1 is a possible D gene (6 bases). CDR1 is SGHTA and CDR2 is FQGNSA in the germline V gene. Trimming left V 5 bases short and J 1 base short, with 14 bases between. The CDR3 extends over 16 amino acids. The chain's CDR3 is CASSITDRENTGELFF. DNA of the CDR3: TGTGCCAGCAGCATAACGGACAGAGAGAACACCGGGGAGCTGTTTTTT.

The chain has TRBV27 and TRBJ2-4; no clear D. The DNA matches TRBJ2-7 better at its end, which makes the J call doubtful. The CDR3 has 14 amino acids. Germline V CDR1 and CDR2: MNHEY, SMNVEV (reference sequence). The CDR3 sequence is CASSPSMSAHEQYF. The CDR3 DNA sequence: TGTGCCAGCAGTCCGTCGATGAGCGCTCACGAGCAGTACTTC.

Worth noting for this clonotype: One end of the junction varies from germline; a read error may be responsible. V gene TRBV12-3 or TRBV12-4 combines with J gene TRBJ2-1; 16 bases fit TRBD2. The CDR3 is 15 amino acids. The CDR3 region has the DNA TGTGCCAGCAGTTTAGCCGGGACTAGCGGGAGGGGGCGGCACTTC. Protein: CASSLAGTSGRGRHF.

There are a few counts of this clonotype. The CDR3 sequence is CASSLVAGVSYNEQFF. The CDR3 bases are TGTGCCAGCAGCTTAGTTGCGGGAGTTTCCTACAATGAGCAGTTCTTC. The chain employs TRBV11-2 and TRBJ2-1; 7 nucleotides match TRBD2. The CDR3 is 16 amino acids. The V and J ends lost 1 base and 1 base, in that order; junction bases with no gene match: 4. The germline V gene encodes CDR1 SGHAT and CDR2 FQNNGV. Filled out from reference TRBV11-2 and TRBJ2-1, the complete variable domain reads EAGVAQSPRYKIIEKRQSVAFWCNPISGHATLYWYQQILGQGPKLLIQFQNNGVVDDSQLPKDRFSAERLKGVDSTLKIQPAKLEDSAVYLCASSLVAGVSYNEQFFGPGTRLTVL.

This clonotype is deemed medium-sized. The V and J genes are TRBV10-2 and TRBJ2-5; D is perhaps TRBD1 (5 bases). The V and J ends lost 7 bases and 4 bases respectively, with 13 bases between them. There are 13 residues in the CDR3. The germline V gene has CDR1 WSHSY and CDR2 SAAADI. The DNA of the CDR3 is TGCGCCAGCAAGAACCAGGGCGGAGAGACCCAGTACTTC. Amino acids: CASKNQGGETQYF.

The chain recombines TRBV7-3 with TRBJ2-1, with TRBD2 matching 7 bases. The V segment lost 5 bases and the J segment 4 bases; nucleotides outside the gene matches: 11. This CDR3 region has 16 residues. From germline, CDR1 is SGHTA and CDR2 FQGTGA. The CDR3 region has the DNA TGTGCCAGCAGCCTAGGCCCAGCGGGAAGATACAATGAGCAGTTCTTC. This encodes CASSLGPAGRYNEQFF.

On this clonotype: Germline and junction disagree at one end, which may indicate a read error. The V and J genes are TRBV7-2 and TRBJ2-5, with no clear D. This CDR3 has 11 residues. The germline gives CDR1 SGHTA, CDR2 FQGNSA. The DNA for the CDR3 is TGTGTCAGCAGCTTATCCGAGACCCAGTACTTC. As protein: CVSSLSETQYF.

V usage is TRBV9 and J usage is TRBJ2-4; D possibly uses TRBD1 or TRBD2 (5 bases each). Germline CDR1 is SGDLS and CDR2 is YYNGEE. This CDR3 region has 20 residues. Trimming shortened V by 0 bases and J by 4 bases, and 26 bases separated the two germline ends. CDR3 protein: CASSVGRGVETAGQKNIQYF. The DNA for the CDR3 is TGTGCCAGCAGCGTAGGAAGGGGCGTGGAAACCGCGGGTCAAAAAAACATTCAGTACTTC.

This clonotype occurred once. J is TRBJ2-7 and V is TRBV28, with no clear D. Germline V CDR1 and CDR2: MDHEN, SYDVKM. The germline V and J ends were trimmed by 6 bases and 2 bases, with 17 bases remaining between them. CDR3 length: 15 residues. DNA for the CDR3: TGTGCCAGCAGCCAGCACCCGGGCCAAACCTACGAGCAGTACTTC. It encodes CASSQHPGQTYEQYF.

This clonotype is termed medium-sized (0.01 to 0.1%). The chain recombines TRBV11-1 with TRBJ2-1; D is undetermined. This CDR3 region has 16 residues. The germline V and J ends were trimmed by 2 bases and 4 bases, with 15 bases remaining between them. From germline, CDR1 is SGHAT and CDR2 FQDESV (reference sequence). CDR3 in amino acids: CASSLFITEPYNEQFF. The CDR3 region has the DNA TGTGCCAGCAGCTTATTTATAACGGAGCCGTACAATGAGCAGTTCTTC.

This clonotype appeared many times. The chain carries TRBV18 and TRBJ1-2; 9 bases agree with TRBD1. The germline V gene has CDR1 KGHSH and CDR2 LQKENI. V lost 3 bases to trimming and J lost 5 bases; unmatched junction nucleotides: 13. The CDR3 contains 17 residues. The CDR3 here is CASSPLFGRDRDYGYTF. CDR3 nucleotide sequence: TGTGCCAGCTCACCCCTCTTTGGGCGGGACAGGGATTATGGCTACACCTTC.

This chain joins TRBV5-1 and TRBJ2-3; D possibly corresponds to TRBD1 (5 bases). Germline lookup yields CDR1 SGHRS and CDR2 YFSETQ. With 2 bases removed from V and 6 bases from J, the gap between germline ends came to 13 bases. The CDR3 runs 14 residues. Here the CDR3 reads CASSFSATADTQYF. The CDR3 bases are TGCGCCAGCAGCTTTTCTGCGACAGCTGATACGCAGTATTTT.

The chain employs TRBV7-3 and TRBJ2-7; 13 nucleotides align to TRBD2. The J call may not be correct, given that the DNA end is closer to TRBJ2-1. From germline, CDR1 is SGHTA and CDR2 FQGTGA. The CDR3 is 15 amino acids. The CDR3 sequence: CASSLGLAGRNEQFF. The CDR3 DNA is TGTGCCAGCAGCCTGGGACTAGCGGGGAGGAATGAGCAGTTCTTC.